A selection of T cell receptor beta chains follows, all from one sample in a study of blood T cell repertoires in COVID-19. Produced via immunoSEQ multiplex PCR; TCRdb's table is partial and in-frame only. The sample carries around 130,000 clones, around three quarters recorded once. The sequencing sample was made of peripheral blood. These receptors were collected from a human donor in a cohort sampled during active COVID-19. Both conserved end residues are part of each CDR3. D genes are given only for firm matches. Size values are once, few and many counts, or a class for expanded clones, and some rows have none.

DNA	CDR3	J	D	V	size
TGTGCCAGCAGCTTGATCAACAGGGACTATGGCTACACCTTC	CASSLINRDYGYTF	TRBJ1-2	NA	TRBV5-4	NA
TGTGCCAGCAGTTACAGAGCGGGGCCCCAGCATTTT	CASSYRAGPQHF	TRBJ1-5	NA	TRBV6-6	NA
TGTGCCATTGGGACAGGGGGCATTGGGTACACCTTC	CAIGTGGIGYTF	TRBJ1-2	TRBD1	TRBV10-3	NA
TGTGCCAGCAGTTCACCTAACGGGGAGGGCACAGATACGCAGTATTTT	CASSSPNGEGTDTQYF	TRBJ2-3	NA	TRBV27	NA
TGTGCCAGCAGCTCTCCTGTAGTGACAGGGGGAGAGACCCAGTACTTC	CASSSPVVTGGETQYF	TRBJ2-5	TRBD1	TRBV5-4	NA
TGTGCCAGCAGCGCAACTAGCGGGGGGGACAATGAGCAGTTCTTC	CASSATSGGDNEQFF	TRBJ2-1	TRBD2	TRBV11-2	NA
TGTGCCAGCAATGGACAGAGCAATCAGCCCCAGCATTTT	CASNGQSNQPQHF	TRBJ1-5	NA	TRBV28	once
TGTGCCTGGAGTGTTGGCAGTTACTACGAGCAGTACTTC	CAWSVGSYYEQYF	TRBJ2-7	NA	TRBV30	NA
TGTGCCAGCAGCCCTCGGGGGGTGAGCGAGCAGTACTTC	CASSPRGVSEQYF	TRBJ2-7	TRBD2	TRBV5-4	NA
TGTGCCAGCAGTTTAGGGACTAGCAGGTCCTACGAGCAGTACTTC	CASSLGTSRSYEQYF	TRBJ2-7	TRBD2	TRBV28	NA
TGTGCCAGCTCCAGCGCGTACCTCTACGAGCAGTACTTC	CASSSAYLYEQYF	TRBJ2-7	NA	TRBV18	NA
TGTGCCAGCAGCCCCGGACTAGCGGGGGGGGTGGGGTCAGATACGCAGTATTTT	CASSPGLAGGVGSDTQYF	TRBJ2-3	TRBD2	TRBV3-1/TRBV3-2	NA
TGTGCCAGCAGCTCGCTCGGGGGGTTCTACGAGCAGTACTTC	CASSSLGGFYEQYF	TRBJ2-7	TRBD2	TRBV11-2	once
TGTGCCAGCAGCTCCAACAGGGGGCAGGTGAACACTGAAGCTTTCTTT	CASSSNRGQVNTEAFF	TRBJ1-1	TRBD1	TRBV5-8	NA
TGTGCCAGCAACCTTTCGGGGGGCGCGGGCGAAAAACTGTTTTTT	CASNLSGGAGEKLFF	TRBJ1-4	NA	TRBV28	NA
TGTGCCACCAGCATGGAAGGCGGGTACCAAGAGACCCAGTACTTC	CATSMEGGYQETQYF	TRBJ2-5	NA	TRBV15	NA
TGTGCCAGCCAGGGTGCAACTAATGAAAAACTGTTTTTT	CASQGATNEKLFF	TRBJ1-4	NA	TRBV7-9	NA
TGTGCCAGCAGCCAAGAAAGTTTCGGGAGCCCCTACAATGAGCAGTTCTTC	CASSQESFGSPYNEQFF	TRBJ2-1	NA	TRBV3-1/TRBV3-2	NA
TGCGCCAGCAGCTTATTAGCGGAACCCACAGATACGCAGTATTTT	CASSLLAEPTDTQYF	TRBJ2-3	NA	TRBV5-1	NA
TGTGCCAGCAGTAGGGACATCTACGAGCAGTACTTC	CASSRDIYEQYF	TRBJ2-7	NA	TRBV7-2	NA
TGTGTCAGCAGCTTAGACTACAGGGACGGCTACACCTTC	CVSSLDYRDGYTF	TRBJ1-2	NA	TRBV5-4	NA
TGTGCCAGCAGTTTGGTTGGAGGGAGGCAGTATTTT	CASSLVGGRQYF	TRBJ2-3	NA	TRBV28	NA
TGTGCCAGCAGTTTCAGACAGGGGGCGAGCACTGAAGCTTTCTTT	CASSFRQGASTEAFF	TRBJ1-1	TRBD1	TRBV27	NA
TGTGCCTCAACTAGCGGGGGAAAGACCCAGTACTTC	CASTSGGKTQYF	TRBJ2-5	TRBD2	TRBV30	few
TGTGCCAGCAGCTGGGGACTAGCGGGTGAGCAGTTCTTC	CASSWGLAGEQFF	TRBJ2-1	TRBD2	TRBV7-3	NA
TGCAGTGCTAGTCCTCTAGCGGGGGGTTACCAAGAGACCCAGTACTTC	CSASPLAGGYQETQYF	TRBJ2-5	TRBD2	TRBV20-1	NA
TGTGCCAGCAGAGACAGGGGGGATCCCTACGAGCAGTACTTC	CASRDRGDPYEQYF	TRBJ2-7	TRBD1	TRBV27	NA
TGTGCCAGCAGGGACAGTCCCTATGGCTACACCTTC	CASRDSPYGYTF	TRBJ1-2	NA	TRBV6-5	NA
TGTGCCAGCAGTGATCTGGGGGCTATGAACACTGAAGCTTTCTTT	CASSDLGAMNTEAFF	TRBJ1-1	NA	TRBV2	once
TGTGCCAGCACCCGGGGACAGGGGGCTGGAAACACCATATATTTT	CASTRGQGAGNTIYF	TRBJ1-3	TRBD1	TRBV2	few
TGTGCCAGCAGCGTAGGGATAGGGACTAGCGGTGGGGAGACCCAGTACTTC	CASSVGIGTSGGETQYF	TRBJ2-5	TRBD2	TRBV9	NA
TGTGCCAGCAGCTTGATGACAGGGGAAAATCAGCCCCAGCATTTT	CASSLMTGENQPQHF	TRBJ1-5	TRBD1	TRBV7-6	NA
TGTGCCAGCAGCCAAGTATGGACTCTTGGCTACACCTTC	CASSQVWTLGYTF	TRBJ1-2	NA	TRBV14	NA
TGCAGCGTTGTCGGGGTTTACTACAATGAGCAGTTCTTC	CSVVGVYYNEQFF	TRBJ2-1	NA	TRBV29-1	NA
TGTGCCAGCAGCGTACAGGGGTGGAGCACTGAAGCTTTCTTT	CASSVQGWSTEAFF	TRBJ1-1	TRBD1	TRBV7-9	NA
TGTGCCAGCAGGAGGAGGGCTGGGGACGATGAGCAGTTCTTC	CASRRRAGDDEQFF	TRBJ2-1	NA	TRBV6-5	NA